These 3 T cell receptor beta chains came from one sample sequenced in a study of shared clonotypes between healthy human individuals. TCRdb keeps only in-frame clones here, not all; method: immunoSEQ multiplex PCR. Altogether fewer than 600,000 clones are present, about 76% being singletons, with the ten largest covering roughly 13%. The sequenced sample consisted of PBMCs. These receptors were obtained from a woman aged 35 to 49 in good health. Some clones in this sample may be carry-over from other donors' samples.

The CDR3 sequence: CASSPGQGDEQYF. The DNA for the CDR3 is TGTGCCAGCTCACCCGGACAGGGCGACGAGCAGTACTTC. This chain joins TRBV18 and TRBJ2-7; 8 positions agree with TRBD1. CDR3 length: 13 residues. V gave up 3 bases and J gave up 5 bases; unmatched junction bases: 3. From germline, CDR1 is KGHSH and CDR2 LQKENI.

The genes are TRBV29-1 and TRBJ2-2; D is possibly TRBD1 or TRBD2 (5 bases each). Germline V gene lookup returns CDR1 SQVTM and CDR2 ANQGSEA. V dropped 6 bases and J dropped 2 bases, with 13 bases sitting between them. The CDR3 loop spans 14 amino acids. The DNA of the CDR3 is TGCAGCGTCCCGGGGCACGTAAACACCGGGGAGCTGTTTTTT. Amino acids: CSVPGHVNTGELFF.

A few counts support this clone. The chain employs TRBV30 and TRBJ2-2; D is possibly TRBD2 (5 bases). Trimming removed 5 bases at V and 5 bases at J, with 12 bases between. The length of the CDR3 is 13 residues. Germline values: CDR1 GTSNPN, CDR2 SVGIG (reference sequence). CDR3 sequence: CAWWSSWTGELFF. CDR3 DNA: TGTGCCTGGTGGTCTAGCTGGACCGGGGAGCTGTTTTTT.